The clone carrying this TCR beta chain was seen a few times. The antigen remains unidentified. V lost 2 bases and J 7 bases, leaving 9 bases between the germline ends. The CDR3 contains 13 residues. The germline CDR1 and CDR2 sequences are SGHNT and YENEEA. Method: immunoSEQ multiplex PCR; TCRdb's copy keeps in-frame clones and lacks some. The sample shows over 45,000 clones, about 79% of them seen only once. This specimen comes from a study of OX40 agonist ivuxolimab in advanced cancers. Study-wide background: Every 2 weeks, ivuxolimab was infused into the patients intravenously at between 0.01 and 10 mg/kg.

Findings and limits, study-wide: Clones of CD4+ and CD8+ blood T cells grew by week 6 at doses of 0.1 to 3.0 mg/kg.

The input for sequencing was CD4+ or CD8+ T cells sorted from blood, taken in a trial of the OX40 agonist ivuxolimab. The chain couples TRBV11-3 to TRBJ1-5, with a possible D match to TRBD1 (5 bases). The origin of this receptor is an adult with an advanced solid tumor such as melanoma, head and neck, liver or kidney cancer. The DNA for the CDR3 is TGTGCCAGCAGCTTATTAGGGGACCAGCCCCAGCATTTT. Protein sequence: CASSLLGDQPQHF.